This T cell receptor (beta chain) was observed in a study of T-cell memory formation after mild COVID-19. Study-level background: Largely donor-specific sequence clusters came from a couple of donors. General study points: The main location of contracting CD4+ clones was CM and EM, and that of contracting CD8+ clones was EMRA. Cross-reactive memory seemingly joined, as some responding clones were found in pre-infection memory. Nothing confirmed that second-wave clones peaking on day 37 were specific for SARS-CoV-2.

Regarding this clonotype: What it binds is not known.

V was cut by 11 bases and J by 2 bases, with 12 bases left in between. This CDR3 region has 12 residues. CDR1 SGHAT and CDR2 FQNNGV come from the germline V gene. TCRdb called the 5' RACE reads again in MiXCR, with one record for every CDR3 protein. The top ten clones hold 24% of a sample with about 57,000 distinct CDR3 sequences, more than 10% of them seen once. The TCR was taken from a man between 18 and 35 years old who had mild COVID-19 (a few samples of this study predate the infection). Cell type and time point are not known. The sequenced sample consisted of PBMCs or a T cell subset sorted from them (not recorded which). The chain couples TRBV11-2 to TRBJ1-2; tentatively, D is TRBD1 (6 bases). The CDR3 DNA reads as TGTGCCGTCCGGGACACCAACTATGGCTACACCTTC. Protein sequence: CAVRDTNYGYTF.